This is a list of T cell receptor beta chains from one sample in a study of a mutant IDH1 vaccine in newly diagnosed glioma. This table comes from immunoSEQ multiplex PCR, and its TCRdb copy is limited to in-frame clones, with some not included. The sample includes tens of thousands of clones, roughly 90% of them seen just once. The antigens for these receptors are not known. This sample comprised PBMCs, obtained from a glioma patient whose treatment included an IDH1 peptide vaccine. The origin of the receptors is a man aged 50-60 years with glioma. CDR3s include the opening cysteine and the closing phenylalanine or tryptophan. Each record gives: CDR3 DNA, CDR3 protein, V gene, J gene, D gene, clone size. A D gene is named only where the DNA matches it firmly. The size entry is marked missing in some rows and otherwise reads once, few, many or a size class.

TGTGCCGTACGACAGGGGGAGGGTGAAAAACTGTTTTTT	CAVRQGEGEKLFF	TRBV2	TRBJ1-4	TRBD1	NA
TGTGCCAGCGTGGCGGGCGGGTCCCCCTACGAGCAGTACTTC	CASVAGGSPYEQYF	TRBV2	TRBJ2-7	NA	once
TGTGCCATCAGTGCCAGGGTAGCTGAAAAACTGTTTTTT	CAISARVAEKLFF	TRBV10-3	TRBJ1-4	NA	NA
TGTGCCAGCAGCCGCGACAGGGGGCTCAGCACAGATACGCAGTATTTT	CASSRDRGLSTDTQYF	TRBV5-4	TRBJ2-3	TRBD1	once
TGTGCCAGCAGCTTATTAACTAGCGGGGATGCTGAGCAGTTCTTC	CASSLLTSGDAEQFF	TRBV13	TRBJ2-1	TRBD2	NA
TGTGCCAGCAGCTTGAGCGCTAGCGGCACTTTAGGAGATACGCAGTATTTT	CASSLSASGTLGDTQYF	TRBV11-2	TRBJ2-3	TRBD2	once
TGCGCCAGCAGCCAAGATTGGGCTCGACAGGCCCCTGGGGCCAACGTCCTGACTTTC	CASSQDWARQAPGANVLTF	TRBV4-1	TRBJ2-6	NA	once
TGTGCCAGCAGCCCACCACGACAAGTACAGAGCAATCAGCCCCAGCATTTT	CASSPPRQVQSNQPQHF	TRBV28	TRBJ1-5	NA	few
TGTGCCACCAGCAGAGAGTTAGGCGCGGTGGGAAACACCATATATTTT	CATSRELGAVGNTIYF	TRBV15	TRBJ1-3	NA	NA
TGTGCCAGCACCCGGACAGGGGGCTATGGCTACACCTTC	CASTRTGGYGYTF	TRBV6-5	TRBJ1-2	TRBD1	NA
TGTGCCAGCAGTGAATTCTGGGACGAGCAGTACTTC	CASSEFWDEQYF	TRBV6-1	TRBJ2-7	NA	NA
TGTGCCAGCAGTGAATGGGGGGCATATAATTCACCCCTCCACTTT	CASSEWGAYNSPLHF	TRBV2	TRBJ1-6	NA	NA
TGTGCCAGCAGTCTCTCTAGACTGCGCACAGATACGCAGTATTTT	CASSLSRLRTDTQYF	TRBV27	TRBJ2-3	NA	NA
TGTGCCAGCAGCCAAGAAAGCGTCGGAGGGGCTCCCTACGAGCAGTACTTC	CASSQESVGGAPYEQYF	TRBV4-2	TRBJ2-7	NA	NA
TGCGCCAGCAGCCAAGATCTGTGGGGGCCCGGCAATCAGCCCCAGCATTTT	CASSQDLWGPGNQPQHF	TRBV4-3	TRBJ1-5	NA	once
TGTGCTAGCAGCCTAGGGGCGGGGGATAGAAGTGGCTACACCTTC	CASSLGAGDRSGYTF	TRBV7-7	TRBJ1-2	NA	NA
TGTGCCAGCAGTTACCCTCAGAGGGGAAACACCATATATTTT	CASSYPQRGNTIYF	TRBV28	TRBJ1-3	NA	NA